The source of this TCR beta chain is a study of cytomegalovirus exposure and HLA in healthy donors. This clone appeared a few times. Its specificity is unknown. PCR used 60 Vbeta primers and 13 Jbeta primers. The table came from immunoSEQ multiplex PCR; TCRdb's copy has only in-frame clones and leaves some out. This sample carries 150,000 to 200,000 clones, approximately 86% of them seen once, and the ten largest clones take approximately 1.9%. General study points: Segments of the TCR beta V type were, in most cases, productive about 87% or about 30% of the time in an earlier analysis. Rare TCR sequences dominated, though some public TCRs recurred in many donors. HLA restriction was apparent for most CMV-associated TCR beta chains in a later analysis.

The receptor was isolated from a young woman in good health and CMV-seronegative. The sample taken for sequencing was PBMCs.

The CDR3 DNA is TGTGCCAGCAGCTTAGCGGCGGTAACGGCTGAAGCTTTCTTT. Translated: CASSLAAVTAEAFF. The J gene is TRBJ1-1, the V gene TRBV7-6; no definite D call. Germline-derived CDR1 and CDR2 are SGHVS and FNYEAQ. The V end lost 0 bases, the J end lost 6 bases, and 11 bases lay between the germline ends. The CDR3 runs 14 residues. Full variable domain (rest looked up from reference TRBV7-6 and TRBJ1-1): GAGVSQSPRYKVTKRGQDVALRCDPISGHVSLYWYRQALGQGPEFLTYFNYEAQQDKSGLPNDRFSAERPEGSISTLTIQRTEQRDSAMYRCASSLAAVTAEAFFGQGTRLTVV.